This T cell receptor (beta chain) was profiled in a study of T-cell reconstitution after alpha-beta-depleted transplantation in children. Unique molecular identifiers were incorporated into the prepared TCRbeta library. MiXCR was run by TCRdb on the PCR reads, yielding one entry per CDR3 protein. Of hundreds of thousands of distinct CDR3 sequences listed, 10% to 15% are singletons. This clonotype has at least ten counts. The material sequenced was PBMCs, taken before TCRalphabeta/CD19-depleted stem cell transplant. The receptor comes from a girl aged 2 to 9 with congenital amegakaryocytic thrombocytopenia, due to receive a stem cell transplant.

Here the CDR3 DNA reads TGTGCCAGCAGTTTGGAGTTTAGGGAACCCGGGGAGCTGTTTTTT. Translating gives CASSLEFREPGELFF. The gene calls are TRBV12-3 or TRBV12-4 and TRBJ2-2; no clear D. This CDR3 is 15 amino acids long. Trimming took 3 bases from V and 6 from J, leaving 14 bases between them.